This T cell receptor (beta chain) was found in a study of T-cell reconstitution after alpha-beta-depleted transplantation in children. General study points: T-cell counts and diversity at one year following transplant were attributed mainly to newly produced T cells. The high TCRbeta diversity at day 60 in some patients came from surviving recipient T cells and thymic progenitors. Several hundred expanded graft clones reportedly supplied alpha-beta T cells about two months after transplant.

Germline CDR1 and CDR2: KGHSH and LQKENI. Trimming took 2 bases from V and 0 from J; bases not matched to a gene: 5. The CDR3 covers 18 residues. As it was prepared, the TCRbeta library received unique molecular identifiers. TCRdb used MiXCR to reprocess the PCR reads, holding one entry per CDR3 protein. The profile shows some 840,000 distinct CDR3 sequences, 16% of them singletons. This clonotype was observed a handful of times. Antigen: not known. This material consisted of PBMCs, mostly from graft donor cells, taken 360 days after TCRalphabeta/CD19-depleted stem cell transplant. The TCR sequence derives from a male patient between 5 and 17 years old who had a stem cell transplant for acute lymphoblastic leukemia, so the T cells may come from the graft donor. The chain couples TRBV18 to TRBJ2-3, with 13 bases fitting TRBD2. The CDR3 DNA follows: TGTGCCAGCTCACCAGGACTAGCGGGAGTTTGGAGCACAGATACGCAGTATTTT. It is translated as CASSPGLAGVWSTDTQYF.